Listed here are 21 T cell receptor beta chains from one sample, sequenced in a study of technical replicates of blood from a handful of donors. Sequencing used immunoSEQ multiplex PCR; TCRdb keeps in-frame clones, though not all of them. The table includes under 75,000 clones, 75% to 90% detected once. The sample taken for sequencing was PBMCs. Source of these receptors: a human donor in good health. Some clones in this sample may be carry-over from other donors' samples.

The chain links TRBV2 to TRBJ1-5, with a weak D call TRBD1 (6 bases). The germline V gene has CDR1 SNHLY and CDR2 FYNNEI. The CDR3 consists of 14 residues. The V end was cut by 6 bases, the J end by 4 bases, with 13 bases between. The CDR3 here is CASSRRGGNQPQHF. The CDR3 DNA reads as TGTGCCAGCAGCCGCAGGGGAGGGAATCAGCCCCAGCATTTT.

The V gene is TRBV7-2, the J gene TRBJ2-1; possibly TRBD1 for D (5 bases). The V end lost 7 bases, the J end lost 3 bases, and 13 bases lay between the germline ends. This CDR3 is 14 amino acids long. Germline-derived CDR1 and CDR2 are SGHTA and FQGNSA. DNA for the CDR3: TGTGCCAGCAAACACGACAGAAACTACAATGAGCAGTTCTTC. It specifies CASKHDRNYNEQFF.

This clone appeared once. V usage is TRBV6-5 and J usage is TRBJ2-5; TRBD1 aligns across 7 bases. Trimming removed 8 bases from V and 5 bases from J; junction bases left unmatched: 11. There are 14 residues in the CDR3. Germline CDR1 and CDR2: MNHEY and SVGAGI. The CDR3 loop is CASRTTGVWETQYF. CDR3 DNA sequence: TGTGCCAGCCGTACTACAGGGGTTTGGGAGACCCAGTACTTC.

This CDR3 reads CSVEGGEGGTLGGLLGQFF. In nucleotides, the CDR3 is TGCAGCGTTGAGGGGGGAGAGGGAGGGACCCTGGGAGGCCTTCTAGGGCAGTTCTTC. The rearrangement uses TRBV29-1 and TRBJ2-1; 7 nucleotides match TRBD2. The CDR3 has 19 residues. V lost 3 bases, J lost 12 bases, and 29 bases stayed unmatched. Germline-derived CDR1 and CDR2 are SQVTM and ANQGSEA.

The chain links TRBV7-2 to TRBJ2-3; D is possibly TRBD1 (6 bases). CDR1 is SGHTA and CDR2 is FQGNSA in the germline V gene. Trimming shortened V by 3 bases and J by 4 bases, and 8 bases separated the two germline ends. CDR3 length: 13 residues. DNA for the CDR3: TGTGCCAGCAGCTTTAACAGGGCAGATACGCAGTATTTT. It is translated as CASSFNRADTQYF. Supplemented by reference TRBV7-2 and TRBJ2-3, the full variable domain reads GAGVSQSPSNKVTEKGKDVELRCDPISGHTALYWYRQSLGQGLEFLIYFQGNSAPDKSGLPSDRFSAERTGGSVSTLTIQRTQQEDSAVYLCASSFNRADTQYFGPGTRLTVL.

This clone was observed once. The chain couples TRBV10-3 to TRBJ2-7, with D tentatively TRBD1 (6 bases). This CDR3 has 13 residues. From germline, CDR1 is ENHRY and CDR2 SYGVKD. Trimming took 6 bases from V and 4 from J, leaving 13 bases between them. CDR3 sequence reads: CAIRDRLSYEQYF. In DNA form, the CDR3 reads TGTGCCATCAGGGACAGATTGTCGTACGAGCAGTACTTC.

The rearrangement links TRBV19 to TRBJ1-1, with 8 bases identical to TRBD1. Germline CDR1 and CDR2: LNHDA and SQIVND (reference sequence). The V and J ends lost 4 bases and 1 base, in that order; junction bases with no gene match: 8. The length of the CDR3 is 16 residues. In nucleotides, the CDR3 is TGTGCCAGTAGTAAACTCTCACAGGGGGAGAACACTGAAGCTTTCTTT. It translates to CASSKLSQGENTEAFF.

V gene TRBV7-8 combines with J gene TRBJ1-1, with a weak D call TRBD1 (6 bases). Trimming left V 3 bases short and J 1 base short, with 27 bases between. The CDR3 is 20 residues long. Germline CDR1 and CDR2: SGHVS and FQNEAQ. Here the CDR3 reads CASSLKNGLRGLIENTEAFF. The DNA for the CDR3 is TGTGCCAGCAGCTTGAAGAACGGACTCAGGGGTCTAATCGAGAACACTGAAGCTTTCTTT.

The rearrangement links TRBV5-4 to TRBJ2-1, with 9 nucleotides matching TRBD2. CDR1 SGHNT and CDR2 YYREEE come from the germline V gene (reference sequence). The V gene end was trimmed by 4 bases and the J gene end by 8 bases; junction bases not matched to a gene: 4. The CDR3 consists of 13 residues. The CDR3 loop is CASSKAGGDEQFF. The CDR3 coding sequence is TGTGCCAGCAGCAAAGCGGGGGGAGATGAGCAGTTCTTC.

The J gene is TRBJ2-7, the V gene TRBV5-1; 9 bases agree with TRBD1. Trimming at V came to 3 bases and at J to 7 bases, leaving 8 bases not matched to a gene. In germline, CDR1 is SGHRS, CDR2 YFSETQ. The CDR3 covers 14 residues. CDR3 region: CASSSGQGMGEQYF. CDR3 in DNA: TGCGCCAGCAGCTCCGGACAGGGGATGGGGGAGCAGTACTTC.

The chain joins TRBV5-4 to TRBJ2-5, with TRBD1 matching 8 bases. The CDR3 loop spans 15 amino acids. The ends lost 4 bases at V and 1 base at J; junction bases unmatched: 6. Germline CDR1 and CDR2: SGHNT and YYREEE (reference sequence). The DNA for the CDR3 is TGTGCCAGCAGCCTTAGGACAGGGACCCAAGAGACCCAGTACTTC. Translation: CASSLRTGTQETQYF. The whole variable domain, filled in from reference TRBV5-4 and TRBJ2-5, reads ETGVTQSPTHLIKTRGQQVTLRCSSQSGHNTVSWYQQALGQGPQFIFQYYREEENGRGNFPPRFSGLQFPNYSSELNVNALELDDSALYLCASSLRTGTQETQYFGPGTRLLVL.

The chain combines TRBV9 with TRBJ2-5; the D gene is possibly TRBD1 (6 bases). Trimming shortened V by 0 bases and J by 5 bases, and 11 bases separated the two germline ends. Germline V CDR1 and CDR2: SGDLS, YYNGEE. The CDR3 covers 14 residues. CDR3 coding DNA: TGTGCCAGCAGCGTAGGGGACATAGGGGAGACCCAGTACTTC. Protein product: CASSVGDIGETQYF.

The CDR3 nucleotides are TGTGCCAGCTCACCGAGGGACAGAGAAGCTTTCTTT. It translates to CASSPRDREAFF. The V call is TRBV18, the J call TRBJ1-1, with 7 positions matching TRBD1. V dropped 3 bases and J dropped 8; count of bases not matched to a gene: 3. The CDR3 is 12 residues long. Looked up from germline, CDR1 is KGHSH and CDR2 is LQKENI.

The chain joins TRBV5-1 to TRBJ2-7; a possible D gene is TRBD2 (6 bases). Trimming shortened V by 0 bases and J by 2 bases, and 9 bases separated the two germline ends. The germline CDR1 and CDR2 sequences are SGHRS and YFSETQ. CDR3 length: 14 residues. The CDR3 spells CASSLGQRAYEQYF. The CDR3 DNA reads as TGCGCCAGCAGCTTGGGACAGCGGGCCTACGAGCAGTACTTC.

The gene calls are TRBV7-6 and TRBJ2-3; D perhaps matches TRBD2 (5 bases). The CDR3 is made up of 16 amino acids. Trimming removed 2 bases at V and 2 bases at J, with 14 bases between. Germline V gene sequence: CDR1 SGHVS, CDR2 FNYEAQ. CDR3 sequence (DNA): TGTGCCAGCAGCTTAACTAGTACGGATGACACAGATACGCAGTATTTT. This translates into CASSLTSTDDTDTQYF.

This chain links TRBV5-4 with TRBJ2-7, with D possibly matching TRBD2 (6 bases). This CDR3 is 13 amino acids long. Per germline, CDR1 SGHNT and CDR2 YYREEE (reference sequence). V was trimmed by 5 bases and J by 6 bases, leaving 15 bases between them. As DNA, the CDR3 is TGTGCCAGCAGGTCCGTTAGGGGAGGCGAGCAGTACTTC. It codes for CASRSVRGGEQYF.

The chain is built from TRBV6-1 and TRBJ2-5, with 9 nucleotides matching TRBD2. Germline-derived CDR1 and CDR2 are MNHNS and SASEGT. This CDR3 has 16 amino acids. V lost 2 bases and J lost 5; bases outside the gene matches: 9. The chain's CDR3 is CASSEYGGGAGETQYF. The CDR3 DNA reads TGTGCCAGCAGTGAATATGGCGGGGGGGCAGGGGAGACCCAGTACTTC.

The gene calls are TRBV27 and TRBJ1-1; D might be TRBD1 (6 bases). The germline V gene encodes CDR1 MNHEY and CDR2 SMNVEV (reference sequence). Trimming shortened V by 0 bases and J by 0 bases, and 11 bases separated the two germline ends. The CDR3 totals 16 residues. This CDR3 is CASSLSGGNLNTEAFF. CDR3 bases: TGTGCCAGCAGTTTATCAGGGGGTAACCTGAACACTGAAGCTTTCTTT.

The J gene is TRBJ1-1, the V gene TRBV19; D gene ambiguous. This CDR3 has 17 amino acids. Germline-derived CDR1 and CDR2 are LNHDA and SQIVND (reference sequence). Trimming left V 1 base short and J 6 bases short, with 21 bases between. CDR3 coding DNA: TGTGCCAGTAGTATAGGTCCGAAACTGGGAGCGGACGCTGAAGCTTTCTTT. Its translation: CASSIGPKLGADAEAFF.

The chain is built from TRBV7-3 and TRBJ2-5, with D tentatively TRBD1 (5 bases). V shed 2 bases and J shed 5 bases, with 15 bases lying between them. This CDR3 has 15 residues. The germline V gene encodes CDR1 SGHTA and CDR2 FQGTGA. The CDR3 DNA follows: TGTGCCAGCAGCTTAGCCCCAGGGAATTGGGAGACCCAGTACTTC. Its translation is CASSLAPGNWETQYF.

V and J are TRBV19 and TRBJ1-3; D might be TRBD1 (5 bases). CDR3 length: 13 residues. The germline V and J ends were trimmed by 6 bases and 4 bases, with 10 bases remaining between them. The germline V gene encodes CDR1 LNHDA and CDR2 SQIVND (reference sequence). CDR3 DNA sequence: TGTGCCAGTAGCGACGGGGGAGGAAACACCATATATTTT. It encodes CASSDGGGNTIYF.